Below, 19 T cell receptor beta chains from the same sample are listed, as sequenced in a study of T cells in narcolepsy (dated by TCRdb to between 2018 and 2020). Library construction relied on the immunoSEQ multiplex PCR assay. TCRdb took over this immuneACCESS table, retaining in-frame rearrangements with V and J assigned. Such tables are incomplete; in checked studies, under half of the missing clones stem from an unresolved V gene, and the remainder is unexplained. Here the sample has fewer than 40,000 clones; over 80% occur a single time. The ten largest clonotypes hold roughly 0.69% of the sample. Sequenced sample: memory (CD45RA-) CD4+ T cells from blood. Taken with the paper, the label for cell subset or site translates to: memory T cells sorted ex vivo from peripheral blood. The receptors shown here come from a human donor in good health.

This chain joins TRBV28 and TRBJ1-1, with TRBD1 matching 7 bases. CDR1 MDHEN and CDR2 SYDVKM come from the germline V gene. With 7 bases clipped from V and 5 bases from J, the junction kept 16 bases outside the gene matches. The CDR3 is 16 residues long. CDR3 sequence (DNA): TGTGCCAGCATTGAAGGGGGCGCGGAAGGGATGACTGAAGCTTTCTTT. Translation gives CASIEGGAEGMTEAFF.

For the CDR3, the DNA is TGTGCCAGCAGCTTAGTCGGGGGTTACACTGAAGCTTTCTTT. Protein sequence: CASSLVGGYTEAFF. The V call is TRBV11-2, the J call TRBJ1-1; D perhaps matches TRBD1 (5 bases). The CDR3 totals 14 residues. V was trimmed by 1 base and J by 3 bases, leaving 9 bases between them. CDR1 and CDR2 (germline): SGHAT, FQNNGV.

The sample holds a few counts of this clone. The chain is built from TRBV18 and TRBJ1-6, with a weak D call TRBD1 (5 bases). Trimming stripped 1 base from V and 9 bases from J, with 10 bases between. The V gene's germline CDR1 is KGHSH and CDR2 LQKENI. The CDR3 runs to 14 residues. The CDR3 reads CASSPQGSGSPLHF. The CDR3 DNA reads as TGTGCCAGCTCACCACAGGGGTCGGGTTCACCCCTCCACTTT.

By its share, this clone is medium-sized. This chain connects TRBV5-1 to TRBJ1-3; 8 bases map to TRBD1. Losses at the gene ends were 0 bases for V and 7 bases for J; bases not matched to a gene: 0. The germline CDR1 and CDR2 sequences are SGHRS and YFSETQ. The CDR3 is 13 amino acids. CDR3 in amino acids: CASSLGTGNTIYF. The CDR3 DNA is TGCGCCAGCAGCTTGGGGACAGGGAACACCATATATTTT.

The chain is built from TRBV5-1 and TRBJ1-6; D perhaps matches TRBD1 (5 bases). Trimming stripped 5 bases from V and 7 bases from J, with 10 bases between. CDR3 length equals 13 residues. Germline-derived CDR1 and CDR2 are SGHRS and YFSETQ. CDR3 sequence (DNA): TGCGCCAGCAGGACAGACGAGAATTCACCCCTCCACTTT. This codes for CASRTDENSPLHF.

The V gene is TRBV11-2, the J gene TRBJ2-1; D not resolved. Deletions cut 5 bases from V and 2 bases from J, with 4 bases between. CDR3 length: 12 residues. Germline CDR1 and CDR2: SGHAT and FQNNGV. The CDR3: CASSPAYNEQFF. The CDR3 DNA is TGTGCCAGCAGCCCAGCCTACAATGAGCAGTTCTTC.

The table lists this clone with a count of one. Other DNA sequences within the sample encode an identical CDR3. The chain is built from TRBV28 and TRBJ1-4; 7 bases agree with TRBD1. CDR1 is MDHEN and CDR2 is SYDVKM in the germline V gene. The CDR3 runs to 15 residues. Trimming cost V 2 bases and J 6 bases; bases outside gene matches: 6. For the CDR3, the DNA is TGTGCCAGCAGTTTAGTCGGTCAGGGGGATGAAAAACTGTTTTTT. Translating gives CASSLVGQGDEKLFF.

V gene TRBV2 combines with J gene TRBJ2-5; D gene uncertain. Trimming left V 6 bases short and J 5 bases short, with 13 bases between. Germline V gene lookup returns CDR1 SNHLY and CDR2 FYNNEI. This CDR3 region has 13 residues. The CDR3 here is CASSRHGWETQYF. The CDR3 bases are TGTGCCAGCAGCCGACACGGATGGGAGACCCAGTACTTC.

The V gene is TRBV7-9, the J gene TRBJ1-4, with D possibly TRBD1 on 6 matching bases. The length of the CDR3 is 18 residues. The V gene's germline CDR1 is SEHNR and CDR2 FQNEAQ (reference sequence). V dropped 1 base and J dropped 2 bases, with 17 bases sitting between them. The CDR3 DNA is TGTGCCAGCAGCTTAGGGGGGGCTCGTTTGGCGACTAATGAAAAACTGTTTTTT. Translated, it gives CASSLGGARLATNEKLFF.

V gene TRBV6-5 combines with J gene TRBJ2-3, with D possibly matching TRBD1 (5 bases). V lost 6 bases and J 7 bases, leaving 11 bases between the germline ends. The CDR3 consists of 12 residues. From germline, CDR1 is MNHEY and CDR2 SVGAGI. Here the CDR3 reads CASRSKGNTQYF. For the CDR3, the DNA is TGTGCCAGCAGAAGTAAGGGGAATACGCAGTATTTT.

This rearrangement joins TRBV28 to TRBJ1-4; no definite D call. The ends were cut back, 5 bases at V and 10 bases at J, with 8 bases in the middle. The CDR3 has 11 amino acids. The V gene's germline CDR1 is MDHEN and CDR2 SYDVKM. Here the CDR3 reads CASSLEGKLFF. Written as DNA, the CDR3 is TGTGCCAGCAGTCTAGAAGGAAAACTGTTTTTT.

In DNA, the CDR3 is TGTGCCAGCAGTGCCGAATGGGGGCAGCCCCAGCATTTT. It is translated as CASSAEWGQPQHF. V gene TRBV6-4 combines with J gene TRBJ1-5, with D tentatively TRBD1 (5 bases). The length of the CDR3 is 13 residues. Trimming left V 4 bases short and J 7 bases short, with 11 bases between. The V gene's germline CDR1 is MRHNA and CDR2 SNTAGT.

CDR3 coding DNA: TGTGCCATCAGTGGGGGGACAGTCATGAACACTGAAGCTTTCTTT. Amino acid sequence: CAISGGTVMNTEAFF. This chain joins TRBV10-3 and TRBJ1-1, with TRBD1 identical over 7 bases. In germline, CDR1 is ENHRY, CDR2 SYGVKD. J lost 0 bases, V lost 4 bases, and 5 bases had no gene match. The CDR3 length is 15 residues.

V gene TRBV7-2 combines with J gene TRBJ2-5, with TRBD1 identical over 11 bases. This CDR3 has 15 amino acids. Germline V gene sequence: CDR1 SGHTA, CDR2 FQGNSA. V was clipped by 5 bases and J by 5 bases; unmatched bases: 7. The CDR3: CASSGRTGGGETQYF. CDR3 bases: TGTGCCAGCAGCGGACGGACAGGGGGCGGGGAGACCCAGTACTTC.

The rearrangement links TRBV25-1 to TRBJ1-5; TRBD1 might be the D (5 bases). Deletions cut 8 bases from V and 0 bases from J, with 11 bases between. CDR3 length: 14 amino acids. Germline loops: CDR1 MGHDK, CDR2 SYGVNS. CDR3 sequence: CASGETASNQPQHF. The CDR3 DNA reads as TGTGCCAGCGGGGAGACAGCTAGCAATCAGCCCCAGCATTTT.

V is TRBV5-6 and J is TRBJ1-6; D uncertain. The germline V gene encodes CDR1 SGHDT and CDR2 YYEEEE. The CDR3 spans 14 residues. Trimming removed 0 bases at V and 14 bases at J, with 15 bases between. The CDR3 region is CASSLEGVRGALHF. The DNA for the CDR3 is TGTGCCAGCAGCTTGGAAGGTGTCAGAGGAGCCCTCCACTTT. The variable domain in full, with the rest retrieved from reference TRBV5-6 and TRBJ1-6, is DAGVTQSPTHLIKTRGQQVTLRCSPKSGHDTVSWYQQALGQGPQFIFQYYEEEERQRGNFPDRFSGHQFPNYSSELNVNALLLGDSALYLCASSLEGVRGALHFGNGTRLTVT.

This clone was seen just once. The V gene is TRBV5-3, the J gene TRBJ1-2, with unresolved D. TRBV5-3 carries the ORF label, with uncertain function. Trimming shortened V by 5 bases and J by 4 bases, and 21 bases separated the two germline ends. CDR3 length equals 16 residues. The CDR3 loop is CARSVGMVRKTYGYTF. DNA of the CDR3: TGTGCCAGAAGTGTCGGAATGGTGAGAAAGACCTATGGCTACACCTTC.

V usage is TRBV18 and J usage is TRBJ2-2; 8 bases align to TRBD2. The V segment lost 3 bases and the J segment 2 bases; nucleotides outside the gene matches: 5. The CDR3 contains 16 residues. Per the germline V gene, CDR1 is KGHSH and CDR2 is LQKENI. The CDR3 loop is CASSPPSGGNTGELFF. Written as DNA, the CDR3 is TGTGCCAGCTCACCTCCAAGCGGGGGAAACACCGGGGAGCTGTTTTTT.

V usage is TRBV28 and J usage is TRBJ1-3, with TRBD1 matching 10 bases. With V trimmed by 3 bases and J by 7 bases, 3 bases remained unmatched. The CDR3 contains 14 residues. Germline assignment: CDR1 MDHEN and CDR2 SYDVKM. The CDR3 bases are TGTGCCAGCAGTTTCGCGGACAGGGGGAACACCATATATTTT. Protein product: CASSFADRGNTIYF. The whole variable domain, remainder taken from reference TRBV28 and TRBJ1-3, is DVKVTQSSRYLVKRTGEKVFLECVQDMDHENMFWYRQDPGLGLRLIYFSYDVKMKEKGDIPEGYSVSREKKERFSLILESASTNQTSMYLCASSFADRGNTIYFGEGSWLTVV.